One and the same sample provided the 22 T cell receptor beta chains below, sequenced in a study of PD-L1 blockade in urothelial cancer (dated by TCRdb to about 2017). In light of the paper, this sample's time point label describes: pretreatment peripheral blood. Receptors were amplified or captured by the immunoSEQ multiplex PCR assay. The table comes from immuneACCESS by way of TCRdb, which keeps in-frame sequences with V and J called. Part of the clones is missing from these tables; in studies checked, under half for an unresolved V gene and the rest for unknown reasons. The sample table holds 50,000 or so clones, of which roughly 84% were seen once. Clones ranked in the top ten supply roughly 22% of the sample. The material was PBMCs, obtained around atezolizumab (anti-PD-L1) treatment. The receptors shown here come from a man between 60 and 75 years old with urothelial cancer.

This chain connects TRBV4-2 to TRBJ2-1; 8 nucleotides align to TRBD2. CDR1 is LGHNA, CDR2 YNFKEQ, per germline. V trimming: 0 bases; J trimming: 12 bases; junction bases outside the gene matches: 13. There are 16 residues in the CDR3. CDR3 amino acids: CASSQDRPGGPRGQFF. The CDR3 region has the DNA TGTGCCAGCAGCCAAGATAGGCCGGGGGGGCCCAGGGGGCAGTTCTTC.

V gene TRBV20-1 combines with J gene TRBJ2-1, with TRBD2 matching over 8 bases. Per germline, CDR1 DFQATT and CDR2 SNEGSKA (reference sequence). CDR3 length equals 11 residues. J lost 15 bases, V lost 6 bases, and 10 bases had no gene match. CDR3 in amino acids: CSASGLAGSFF. Written as DNA, the CDR3 is TGCAGTGCCTCGGGTCTAGCGGGTTCGTTCTTC.

In its sample, this clone was seen once. This sequence joins TRBV23-1 and TRBJ1-1; 10 bases align to TRBD1. TRBV23-1 counts as an open reading frame of uncertain function. V lost 5 bases and J lost 3; bases outside the gene matches: 9. This CDR3 is 16 amino acids long. In DNA form, the CDR3 reads TGCGCCAGCAGTGGGGACAGGGGCATTTGGGACACTGAAGCTTTCTTT. Translated: CASSGDRGIWDTEAFF.

The J gene is TRBJ1-2, the V gene TRBV5-1, with D perhaps matching TRBD1 (6 bases). The CDR3 has 14 residues. Germline CDR1 is SGHRS and CDR2 is YFSETQ. Trimming took off 1 base at V and 0 bases at J, with 7 bases between the two ends. CDR3 nucleotides: TGCGCCAGCAGCTTGCAGGGGTCTAACTATGGCTACACCTTC. The encoded protein is CASSLQGSNYGYTF. Using reference TRBV5-1 and TRBJ1-2 for the parts outside the CDR3, the full variable domain is KAGVTQTPRYLIKTRGQQVTLSCSPISGHRSVSWYQQTPGQGLQFLFEYFSETQRNKGNFPGRFSGRQFSNSRSEMNVSTLELGDSALYLCASSLQGSNYGYTFGSGTRLTVV.

The chain joins TRBV18 to TRBJ1-1; possibly TRBD1 for D (6 bases). CDR3 size: 14 residues. Germline V gene sequence: CDR1 KGHSH, CDR2 LQKENI. Between the trimmed V and J ends, which lost 5 bases and 6 bases, there was a span of 16 bases. The CDR3 is CASSSTRQVAEAFF. The CDR3 coding sequence is TGTGCCAGCTCATCAACAAGACAGGTTGCTGAAGCTTTCTTT.

This chain connects TRBV15 to TRBJ1-1, with D perhaps matching TRBD1 (5 bases). The CDR3 has 14 residues. V gave up 0 bases and J gave up 6 bases, with 11 bases separating them. The germline V gene encodes CDR1 LNHNV and CDR2 YYDKDF (reference sequence). The CDR3 region has the DNA TGTGCCACCAGCAGAGACAAAGGGGATGCTGAAGCTTTCTTT. Amino acid sequence: CATSRDKGDAEAFF.

The V gene is TRBV11-3, the J gene TRBJ2-5, with 8 bases aligning to TRBD2. The V gene end was trimmed by 5 bases and the J gene end by 2 bases; junction bases not matched to a gene: 4. This CDR3 is built from 14 residues. From germline, CDR1 is SGHNT and CDR2 YENEEA. The CDR3 DNA is TGTGCCAGCAGCCCGGGGGGGCTTCAAGAGACCCAGTACTTC. Protein product: CASSPGGLQETQYF. Looking up the rest from reference TRBV11-3 and TRBJ2-5 gives the full variable domain: EAGVVQSPRYKIIEKKQPVAFWCNPISGHNTLYWYLQNLGQGPELLIRYENEEAVDDSQLPKDRFSAERLKGVDSTLKIQPAELGDSAVYLCASSPGGLQETQYFGPGTRLLVL.

V usage is TRBV29-1 and J usage is TRBJ2-3; TRBD1 agrees at 7 bases. The CDR3 consists of 14 residues. V dropped 6 bases and J dropped 3; count of bases not matched to a gene: 9. CDR1 and CDR2 (germline): SQVTM, ANQGSEA. CDR3 in amino acids: CSVATGYETDTQYF. The CDR3 nucleotides are TGCAGCGTAGCGACAGGGTACGAGACAGATACGCAGTATTTT.

The chain employs TRBV10-3 and TRBJ2-7, with D maybe TRBD2 (5 bases). Trimming cost V 4 bases and J 3 bases, with 10 bases left between them. The CDR3 loop spans 13 amino acids. CDR1 is ENHRY, CDR2 SYGVKD, per germline. Here the CDR3 reads CAISVEAFYEQYF. In DNA form, the CDR3 reads TGTGCCATCAGTGTGGAGGCCTTCTACGAGCAGTACTTC.

The rearrangement links TRBV30 to TRBJ1-6; tentative D call: TRBD1 (5 bases). Trimming took off 2 bases at V and 10 bases at J, with 9 bases between the two ends. The CDR3 extends over 12 amino acids. CDR1 and CDR2 (germline): GTSNPN, SVGIG (reference sequence). CDR3 bases: TGTGCCTGGAGTCTCAAGGGGTCACCCCTCCACTTT. Its protein is CAWSLKGSPLHF.

By share, this clone ranks as medium-sized. The rearrangement uses TRBV9 and TRBJ1-2; no firm D call. CDR3 length: 14 residues. Trimming pared 0 bases from V and 0 bases from J, leaving 6 bases between. In germline, CDR1 is SGDLS, CDR2 YYNGEE. The CDR3 nucleotides are TGTGCCAGCAGCGTAGGCAGGACTAACTATGGCTACACCTTC. Protein product: CASSVGRTNYGYTF.

V gene TRBV29-1 combines with J gene TRBJ1-1; D gene uncertain. CDR3 length: 18 amino acids. The V end was cut by 2 bases, the J end by 6 bases, with 28 bases between. Per germline, CDR1 SQVTM and CDR2 ANQGSEA. The CDR3: CSVERRVGPRSTGPEAFF. The CDR3 nucleotides are TGCAGCGTTGAAAGGAGGGTAGGTCCTCGGTCGACCGGACCTGAAGCTTTCTTT. Variable domain in full (rest from reference TRBV29-1 and TRBJ1-1): SAVISQKPSRDICQRGTSLTIQCQVDSQVTMMFWYRQQPGQSLTLIATANQGSEATYESGFVIDKFPISRPNLTFSTLTVSNMSPEDSSIYLCSVERRVGPRSTGPEAFFGQGTRLTVV.

The chain joins TRBV18 to TRBJ1-2; no reliable D call. CDR3 size: 15 residues. Germline assignment: CDR1 KGHSH and CDR2 LQKENI. Trimming left V 2 bases short and J 8 bases short, with 18 bases between. The CDR3 bases are TGTGCCAGCTCACCATCCGGGTTCCGTGGAGGGGGCTACACCTTC. It codes for CASSPSGFRGGGYTF.

This sequence joins TRBV4-2 and TRBJ1-5; 7 nucleotides agree with TRBD1. V dropped 0 bases and J dropped 2; count of bases not matched to a gene: 7. CDR3 size: 17 residues. Germline V gene sequence: CDR1 LGHNA, CDR2 YNFKEQ. CDR3 region: CASSQEPRGVGNQPQHF. CDR3 bases: TGTGCCAGCAGCCAAGAGCCCAGGGGGGTCGGCAATCAGCCCCAGCATTTT.

This chain joins TRBV30 and TRBJ2-1, with D possibly matching TRBD1 (6 bases). V was clipped by 1 base and J by 4 bases, with 11 bases between them. Per the germline V gene, CDR1 is GTSNPN and CDR2 is SVGIG (reference sequence). This CDR3 region has 14 residues. Here the CDR3 reads CAWSALGGYNEQFF. In nucleotides, the CDR3 is TGTGCCTGGAGTGCCTTAGGGGGATACAATGAGCAGTTCTTC.

V is TRBV11-3 and J is TRBJ2-1; 12 bases align to TRBD2. The V and J ends lost 3 bases and 7 bases, in that order; junction bases with no gene match: 4. Germline V gene lookup returns CDR1 SGHNT and CDR2 YENEEA. The CDR3 extends over 15 amino acids. DNA of the CDR3: TGTGCCAGCAGCTTTGGACTAGCGGGGCGGAATGAGCAGTTCTTC. Protein: CASSFGLAGRNEQFF.

V usage is TRBV7-8 and J usage is TRBJ2-7; D might be TRBD1 (6 bases). The V and J ends lost 1 base and 0 bases respectively, with 10 bases between them. Germline V lookup: CDR1 SGHVS, CDR2 FQNEAQ. The CDR3 runs to 15 residues. The CDR3 loop is CASSLEIRGSYEQYF. The DNA for the CDR3 is TGTGCCAGCAGCTTAGAAATCAGGGGCTCCTACGAGCAGTACTTC.

V is TRBV14 and J is TRBJ2-5, with a weak D call TRBD2 (7 bases). V lost 4 bases to trimming and J lost 0 bases, with 15 bases between them. This CDR3 spans 16 amino acids. Per germline, CDR1 SGHDN and CDR2 FVKESK. This CDR3 reads CASSPLGGDNQETQYF. The CDR3 nucleotides read TGTGCCAGCAGCCCCTTGGGGGGGGACAACCAAGAGACCCAGTACTTC.

The J gene is TRBJ2-5, the V gene TRBV5-1; the match to TRBD1 covers 10 bases. The length of the CDR3 is 15 residues. V gave up 5 bases and J gave up 3 bases; unmatched junction bases: 7. Germline V lookup: CDR1 SGHRS, CDR2 YFSETQ. In nucleotides, the CDR3 is TGCGCCAGCAGAACCGGGACAGGGGCCGAAGAGACCCAGTACTTC. Its translation: CASRTGTGAEETQYF.

The chain employs TRBV4-2 and TRBJ1-6, with D possibly TRBD1 on 6 matching bases. The CDR3 has 15 residues. The germline CDR1 and CDR2 sequences are LGHNA and YNFKEQ. The germline V and J ends were trimmed by 1 base and 5 bases, with 9 bases remaining between them. The CDR3 here is CASSQAGQHNSPLHF. CDR3 nucleotides: TGTGCCAGCAGCCAAGCGGGACAACATAATTCACCCCTCCACTTT.

This clone was counted only a few times. For the CDR3, the DNA is TGTGCCAGCAGTCCGGGACAGTATCATCAGCCCCAGCATTTT. As protein: CASSPGQYHQPQHF. The chain carries TRBV6-6 and TRBJ1-5; TRBD1 aligns across 7 bases. The CDR3 sequence is 14 residues long. CDR1 is MNHNY, CDR2 SVGAGI, per germline (reference sequence). J was trimmed by 5 bases and V by 5 bases; bases with no gene match: 6.

This clone was found a few times. CDR3 DNA sequence: TGTGCCAGCAGCTTGGGGGACAGGGAGGGGCAGCCCCAGCATTTT. Protein sequence: CASSLGDREGQPQHF. The rearrangement uses TRBV5-8 and TRBJ1-5; 9 bases match TRBD1. There are 15 residues in the CDR3. Unmatched junction bases numbered 5, after V lost 0 bases and J lost 7 bases. In germline, CDR1 is SGHTS, CDR2 YDEGEE.